Included here is one T cell receptor (beta chain) sequence, with context. Its antigen is currently unknown. This CDR3 is built from 18 residues. V gave up 1 base and J gave up 1 base; unmatched junction bases: 12. Germline CDR1 reads MGHRA; CDR2 reads YSYEKL. This sample was taken from a study of T cell responses to AZD1222 COVID-19 vaccine. Whole-study results and caveats: Vaccine-associated CD4 TCRs ranged over spike, dominating at 160-218 and 743-854. The repertoires were collected only after the peak T cell response.

Method: immunoSEQ multiplex PCR; TCRdb's copy keeps in-frame clones and lacks some. The sample lists 95,000 to 110,000 clones; roughly 89% were seen once. The clonotype comes from an adult in good health. V gene TRBV4-1 combines with J gene TRBJ2-5, with 7 nucleotides matching TRBD1. This material consisted of peripheral blood, taken on day 0 of AZD1222 vaccination. The CDR3 coding sequence is TGCGCCAGCAGCCAAGGAGGGGGACAGCGCTTAGTCCAAGAGACCCAGTACTTC. This translates into CASSQGGGQRLVQETQYF.